In this sample, the clone carrying this TCR beta chain turned up a few times. The antigen remains undetermined. This record comes from a study of T cell responses to AZD1222 COVID-19 vaccine. Whole-study context: Analyses pooled second doses at about 4 or about 12 weeks.

Between the trimmed V and J ends, which lost 5 bases and 4 bases, there was a span of 14 bases. The CDR3 runs to 15 residues. CDR1 MNHEY and CDR2 SMNVEV come from the germline V gene (reference sequence). Generated by immunoSEQ multiplex PCR, the TCRdb table keeps only in-frame clones and is missing some. The data contain about 140,000 clones, roughly 90% of them singletons. Study outcomes and limitations: Possibly, clonal diversity was underestimated; donors were largely white British and included more females. Increases in Spike-specific TCR breadth and depth were seen after two AZD1222 doses. Epitopes outside B.1.351 and B.1.1.7 mutated regions reportedly drew nearly half of spike TCRs.

The starting material was peripheral blood, obtained on day 0 of AZD1222 vaccination. The receptor's source is an adult in good health. The rearrangement uses TRBV27 and TRBJ2-2, with D uncertain. The CDR3 spells CASSPGVAGTGELFF. CDR3 in DNA: TGTGCCAGCAGTCCTGGGGTGGCAGGCACCGGGGAGCTGTTTTTT.